This entry lists 25 T cell receptor beta chains sequenced from one sample in a study of cytomegalovirus exposure and HLA in healthy donors. It was with 60 Vbeta and 13 Jbeta primers that the PCR ran. Data came from immunoSEQ multiplex PCR; TCRdb stores just in-frame clones and leaves some out. Altogether about 150,000 clones are present, around 83% being singletons, with the ten largest covering roughly 2.4%. Sequencing was performed on PBMCs. The receptors stem from a woman aged 18-30 years in good health and CMV-seronegative.

The table lists this clone with a count of one. A read error may account for a junction end that differs from germline. The chain carries TRBV7-2 and TRBJ2-7, with TRBD2 matching 10 bases. This CDR3 has 18 amino acids. CDR1 and CDR2 from the germline V gene are SGHTA and FQGNSA. CDR3 region: CASSWRPSSGRVSHEQYF. In DNA form, the CDR3 reads TGTGCCAGCAGCTGGCGGCCCTCGAGCGGGAGGGTCTCCCACGAGCAGTACTTC.

This clone was picked up a small number of times. The chain carries TRBV28 and TRBJ1-5, with D hard to call. Trimming left V 8 bases short and J 3 bases short, with 8 bases between. Germline-derived CDR1 and CDR2 are MDHEN and SYDVKM. This CDR3 spans 12 amino acids. CDR3 loop: CASGRANQPQHF. The CDR3 coding sequence is TGTGCCAGCGGGAGGGCCAATCAGCCCCAGCATTTT.

V and J are TRBV28 and TRBJ2-7, with 13 nucleotides matching TRBD2. With 4 bases clipped from V and 4 bases from J, the junction kept 7 bases outside the gene matches. The germline V gene encodes CDR1 MDHEN and CDR2 SYDVKM. CDR3 size: 16 residues. CDR3 loop: CASSWGLAGNFYEQYF. CDR3 bases: TGTGCCAGCAGTTGGGGACTAGCGGGAAACTTTTACGAGCAGTACTTC.

V and J are TRBV28 and TRBJ2-2, with a possible D match to TRBD1 (6 bases). Germline CDR1 reads MDHEN; CDR2 reads SYDVKM. V lost 4 bases, J lost 5 bases, and 11 bases lay in between. The CDR3 extends over 14 amino acids. This chain's CDR3 is CASSWTASTGELFF. In DNA form, the CDR3 reads TGTGCCAGCAGTTGGACAGCTTCAACCGGGGAGCTGTTTTTT.

The CDR3 DNA is TGCGCCAGCAGCCACGTAGACCCAGGGCAGCCCCAGCATTTT. It translates to CASSHVDPGQPQHF. The V gene is TRBV4-3, the J gene TRBJ1-5, with D possibly being TRBD1 (5 bases). Germline CDR1 is LGHNA and CDR2 is YSLEER. Trimming stripped 3 bases from V and 7 bases from J, with 13 bases between. The CDR3 extends over 14 amino acids.

The chain has TRBV2 and TRBJ2-7, with 10 bases aligning to TRBD1. Germline V gives CDR1 SNHLY, CDR2 FYNNEI. CDR3 size: 13 residues. CDR3: CAGVGQGKNEQYF. The CDR3 DNA sequence: TGTGCAGGCGTGGGACAGGGGAAGAACGAGCAGTACTTC.

The chain recombines TRBV7-9 with TRBJ1-5; TRBD1 matches at 7 bases. CDR1 is SEHNR and CDR2 is FQNEAQ in the germline V gene (reference sequence). CDR3 length: 14 residues. V lost 4 bases, J lost 3 bases, and 3 bases stayed unmatched. The CDR3 region has the DNA TGTGCCAGCAGCTCGGACAGGAACAATCAGCCCCAGCATTTT. It codes for CASSSDRNNQPQHF.

Only one count was recorded for this clone. The chain links TRBV7-2 to TRBJ2-5, with D possibly TRBD1 on 5 matching bases. V was pared by 4 bases and J by 2 bases, with 14 bases between. The CDR3 extends over 15 amino acids. Germline CDR1 and CDR2: SGHTA and FQGNSA. In nucleotides, the CDR3 is TGTGCCAGCAGCTCTGTCAGGACACATCAAGAGACCCAGTACTTC. Translation gives CASSSVRTHQETQYF.

The V gene is TRBV1, the J gene TRBJ1-6. TRBV1 is flagged as a pseudogene. The CDR3 has 20 residues. The CDR3 region is CTSSLHTGPHSFRAGSPLHF. Here the CDR3 DNA reads TGCACCAGCAGCCTCCATACCGGGCCCCACAGTTTCAGAGCGGGCTCACCCCTCCACTTT.

The chain carries TRBV11-2 and TRBJ2-2; a possible D gene is TRBD1 (6 bases). Germline CDR1 is SGHAT and CDR2 is FQNNGV. Trimming shortened V by 6 bases and J by 6 bases, and 14 bases separated the two germline ends. The CDR3 runs 14 residues. DNA for the CDR3: TGTGCCAGCAGGATTAACAGGGATCCCGGGGAGCTGTTTTTT. Its translation is CASRINRDPGELFF.

CDR3: CASSQQGVNGYTF. In nucleotides, the CDR3 is TGTGCCAGCAGTCAACAGGGGGTGAATGGCTACACCTTC. The V gene is TRBV27, the J gene TRBJ1-2; 8 bases line up with TRBD1. Germline CDR1 and CDR2: MNHEY and SMNVEV (reference sequence). Trimming cost V 5 bases and J 6 bases; bases outside gene matches: 5. This CDR3 is 13 amino acids long.

As DNA, the CDR3 is TGTGCCAGTAGTATTATGGGACAGAGCAGCGGGGGGGGCTACAATGAGCAGTTCTTC. Translating gives CASSIMGQSSGGGYNEQFF. This chain links TRBV19 with TRBJ2-1, with TRBD2 matching over 10 bases. Germline V gene lookup returns CDR1 LNHDA and CDR2 SQIVND (reference sequence). The J segment lost 3 bases and the V segment lost 3 bases, leaving 14 bases of the junction unmatched. This CDR3 has 19 residues. Filled out from reference TRBV19 and TRBJ2-1, the complete variable domain reads DGGITQSPKYLFRKEGQNVTLSCEQNLNHDAMYWYRQDPGQGLRLIYYSQIVNDFQKGDIAEGYSVSREKKESFPLTVTSAQKNPTAFYLCASSIMGQSSGGGYNEQFFGPGTRLTVL.

This clone was counted a few times. This chain connects TRBV19 to TRBJ2-5; tentative D call: TRBD2 (6 bases). CDR3 length: 16 residues. With 3 bases removed from V and 4 bases from J, the gap between germline ends came to 18 bases. The germline CDR1 and CDR2 sequences are LNHDA and SQIVND (reference sequence). The CDR3 DNA sequence: TGTGCCAGTAGTATCGGCCAAGCGGGCTGGGGAGAGACCCAGTACTTC. It translates to CASSIGQAGWGETQYF.

The chain combines TRBV7-2 with TRBJ1-2; TRBD1 agrees at 7 bases. The length of the CDR3 is 13 residues. Germline V CDR1 and CDR2: SGHTA, FQGNSA. Trimming took 5 bases from V and 7 from J; bases not matched to a gene: 7. Here the CDR3 reads CASSHDRVGGYTF. CDR3 nucleotide sequence: TGTGCCAGCAGCCACGACAGGGTAGGTGGCTACACCTTC.

This sequence joins TRBV11-3 and TRBJ1-5, with 9 positions matching TRBD1. This CDR3 has 17 residues. V shed 3 bases, J shed 3 bases, and the junction held 9 bases outside the gene matches. The V gene's germline CDR1 is SGHNT and CDR2 YENEEA. Here the CDR3 DNA reads TGTGCCAGCAGCTTCTTTAATACAGGGGGCTCCAATCAGCCCCAGCATTTT. The encoded protein is CASSFFNTGGSNQPQHF.

The rearrangement joins TRBV4-3 to TRBJ2-1; 9 bases line up with TRBD2. Germline V CDR1 and CDR2: LGHNA, YSLEER. V lost 5 bases and J lost 9; bases outside the gene matches: 5. There are 13 residues in the CDR3. This CDR3 is CASSKREVGEQFF. The CDR3 DNA sequence: TGCGCCAGCAGCAAGCGGGAGGTTGGTGAGCAGTTCTTC.

The chain combines TRBV19 with TRBJ2-2; a possible D gene is TRBD1 (6 bases). Trimming took 1 base from V and 4 from J, leaving 10 bases between them. CDR1 LNHDA and CDR2 SQIVND come from the germline V gene (reference sequence). This CDR3 comprises 15 residues. The CDR3 is CASSIVRTVTGELFF. The CDR3 bases are TGTGCCAGTAGTATAGTCAGGACAGTCACCGGGGAGCTGTTTTTT. The full variable domain, in which reference TRBV19 and TRBJ2-2 provide the parts outside the CDR3, is DGGITQSPKYLFRKEGQNVTLSCEQNLNHDAMYWYRQDPGQGLRLIYYSQIVNDFQKGDIAEGYSVSREKKESFPLTVTSAQKNPTAFYLCASSIVRTVTGELFFGEGSRLTVL.

This chain connects TRBV7-2 to TRBJ2-5, with 9 bases identical to TRBD2. This CDR3 region has 15 residues. CDR1 and CDR2 (germline): SGHTA, FQGNSA. Unmatched junction bases numbered 8, after V lost 4 bases and J lost 5 bases. CDR3 loop: CASSSRGRGGETQYF. The CDR3, as DNA: TGTGCCAGCAGCTCCCGGGGGCGGGGGGGGGAGACCCAGTACTTC.

The chain uses TRBV7-9 and TRBJ1-1; unclear D gene. The CDR3 length is 13 residues. Germline V gives CDR1 SEHNR, CDR2 FQNEAQ (reference sequence). V was pared by 10 bases and J by 5 bases, with 17 bases between. Here the CDR3 reads CATPNEDWTEAFF. In DNA, the CDR3 is TGTGCCACCCCCAACGAGGATTGGACTGAAGCTTTCTTT.

The chain uses TRBV28 and TRBJ1-5, with D uncertain. The germline gives CDR1 MDHEN, CDR2 SYDVKM. The CDR3 has 15 residues. The V and J ends lost 5 bases and 2 bases respectively, with 13 bases between them. The CDR3 is CASSAGGPGNQPQHF. CDR3 nucleotides: TGTGCCAGCAGTGCAGGTGGGCCGGGCAATCAGCCCCAGCATTTT.

The rearrangement joins TRBV7-9 to TRBJ2-7, with D possibly being TRBD1 (8 bases). The germline CDR1 and CDR2 sequences are SEHNR and FQNEAQ (reference sequence). The CDR3 runs to 15 residues. V gave up 5 bases and J gave up 3 bases, with 17 bases separating them. CDR3 DNA sequence: TGTGCCAGCAGCCCTAGGGGGGGACAGGACTACGAGCAGTACTTC. Translation gives CASSPRGGQDYEQYF.

This rearrangement joins TRBV27 to TRBJ2-5; D perhaps matches TRBD2 (5 bases). CDR3 length: 14 residues. Germline V gene sequence: CDR1 MNHEY, CDR2 SMNVEV (reference sequence). V dropped 8 bases and J dropped 1 base, with 14 bases sitting between them. Written as DNA, the CDR3 is TGTGCCAGCGCCTCCTGGAGGAGCCAAGAGACCCAGTACTTC. Amino acids: CASASWRSQETQYF.

The J gene is TRBJ2-1, the V gene TRBV4-1; 9 bases agree with TRBD1. The CDR3 sequence is 15 residues long. CDR1 is MGHRA and CDR2 is YSYEKL in the germline V gene. Unmatched junction bases numbered 9, after V lost 3 bases and J lost 9 bases. DNA for the CDR3: TGCGCCAGCAGCCAGGGACAGGGAATTAGTGGTGAGCAGTTCTTC. This codes for CASSQGQGISGEQFF.

The chain couples TRBV28 to TRBJ2-7, with a possible D match to TRBD2 (6 bases). Germline values: CDR1 MDHEN, CDR2 SYDVKM. Trimming shortened V by 3 bases and J by 0 bases, and 9 bases separated the two germline ends. This CDR3 spans 14 amino acids. The CDR3 loop is CASSFGTFSYEQYF. CDR3 DNA: TGTGCCAGCAGTTTCGGGACTTTCTCCTACGAGCAGTACTTC. The full variable domain, in which reference TRBV28 and TRBJ2-7 provide the parts outside the CDR3, is DVKVTQSSRYLVKRTGEKVFLECVQDMDHENMFWYRQDPGLGLRLIYFSYDVKMKEKGDIPEGYSVSREKKERFSLILESASTNQTSMYLCASSFGTFSYEQYFGPGTRLTVT.

This clone was detected once. The rearrangement joins TRBV11-2 to TRBJ2-7; weak D call: TRBD1 (6 bases). Trimming pared 1 base from V and 6 bases from J, leaving 13 bases between. Per germline, CDR1 SGHAT and CDR2 FQNNGV. The CDR3 totals 14 residues. The CDR3 loop reads CASSLAGADIEQYF. The CDR3 coding sequence is TGTGCCAGCAGCTTAGCAGGGGCCGATATCGAGCAGTACTTC.